This T cell receptor (beta chain) was obtained from a study of shared clonotypes between healthy human individuals. V lost 1 base and J 15 bases, leaving 7 bases between the germline ends. The CDR3 is 11 amino acids. CDR1 MDHEN and CDR2 SYDVKM come from the germline V gene. Investigators spread the genomic DNA of each subset evenly over several immunoSEQ plates. Here immunoSEQ multiplex PCR was the method, and the copy in TCRdb shows in-frame clones only, minus some. The table shows around 640,000 clones, with roughly 96% occurring only once. CD8 cells classed as naive were CD45RO-negative and positively selected for CCR7, excluding terminally differentiated effector memory CD45RA+ cells. This clone appeared once.

The rearrangement uses TRBV28 and TRBJ1-6; no clear D gene. The TCR comes from a woman aged 25 to 39 in good health. The sequenced sample consisted of naive CD8+ T cells sorted from blood. CDR3 sequence: CASSLSALLHF. In nucleotides, the CDR3 is TGTGCCAGCAGTTTATCCGCTCTCCTCCACTTT.